This TCR beta chain was recovered during a study of shared clonotypes between healthy human individuals. Trimming removed 1 base from V and 8 bases from J, with 20 bases in between. The CDR3 has 16 amino acids. Germline assignment: CDR1 SGHAT and CDR2 FQNNGV. Several immunoSEQ plates received, in even portions, the genomic DNA of each subset. Only in-frame clones appear in the TCRdb table, and some are missing; sequencing was by immunoSEQ multiplex PCR. Of a few million clones in the sample, about 92% are singletons; the top ten hold around 0.4%. The V gene is TRBV11-2, the J gene TRBJ1-2; D ambiguous. Sequencing was done on a sample of naive CD4+ T cells from PBMCs. The subset was: CD45RA+ positively selected. This clonotype was sampled from a man aged 18 to 30 in good health. Some clones in this sample may be carry-over from other donors' samples. The CDR3 spells CASSLGEAGRTDGYTF. CDR3 nucleotide sequence: TGTGCCAGCAGCTTAGGAGAGGCCGGGAGGACCGACGGCTACACCTTC.